This TCR beta chain stems from a study of blood T cells in healthy people across ages. V dropped 6 bases and J dropped 3; count of bases not matched to a gene: 11. The CDR3 loop spans 16 amino acids. Germline V gene lookup returns CDR1 SGHAT and CDR2 FQNNGV. Primed by a sample-barcoded 5' primer and a J-beta primer mix, a second PCR proceeded for about 6 to 11 cycles. Using its own MiXCR run on the 5' RACE reads, TCRdb lists one record per CDR3 protein. The sample carries over a million distinct CDR3 sequences, 45% to 70% recorded once. The sequenced sample was blood. This sequence was found in a man between 18 and 29 years old in good health. The chain couples TRBV11-2 to TRBJ2-1; 7 nucleotides match TRBD2. The CDR3 DNA is TGTGCCAGCAGTCGGTCCTCTAGCGGCGACTACAATGAGCAGTTCTTC. Translation: CASSRSSSGDYNEQFF.